This T cell receptor beta chain was retrieved from a study of PD-1 blockade in classical Hodgkin lymphoma (dated by TCRdb to the early 2020s). Regarding the complete study: Nivolumab dosing was 3 mg/kg intravenously every 2 weeks, continuing until either disease progression or unacceptable toxicity. A peripheral blood immune signature of response to PD-1 blockade in classical Hodgkin lymphoma was defined using TCR beta sequencing and CyTOF.

Details on this clone: There is no known antigen for this receptor. Base quality data are lacking; no much larger clone is found one base away.

The Qiagen DNeasy kit was used to extract genomic DNA both from unsorted PBMCs and from the negatively selected CD4+ and CD8+ fractions. Amplification of TCR beta CDR3 regions was done by immunoSEQ multiplex PCR with primers that anneal to V and J segments. A synthetic immune receptor repertoire was used to minimize amplification bias, and any remaining bias was removed computationally after sequencing. The source study handled its data this way. Custom Python scripts were used to quantify repertoire diversity as the Shannon entropy index. The unsorted, CD4+ and CD8+ repertoires were each analyzed separately, with the exception of combined analyses, where CD4+ and CD8+ sequences were merged in silico. A clone was considered expanded if an increase in frequency of at least 2-fold after treatment relative to C1D1 was found, and a pseudocount of 0.5 was applied to clones undetected at baseline. Singleton clones were defined as clones with 0 or 1 copy at C1D1, and non-singleton clones were defined as clones with 2 or more copies. Clones expanded in unsorted samples were annotated as CD4+, CD8+ or unknown by matching protein sequences in sorted samples from the same patient. Wilcoxon tests were applied to paired samples to test diversity changes from C1D1 to C4D1. TCRdb took over this immuneACCESS table, retaining in-frame rearrangements with V and J assigned. Such tables are incomplete; in checked studies, under half of the missing clones stem from an unresolved V gene, and the remainder is unexplained. V and J calls and clone size are those listed in that table; D and trimming were worked out from the DNA. For this sample the table gives over 85,000 clones, of which about nine tenths were detected only once. The top ten constitute roughly 3% of the sample.

From the germline V gene, CDR1 is LGHNT and CDR2 is FRNRAP. The germline V and J ends show losses of 6 bases and 0 bases respectively, and no gene match explains 3 bases of the junction. The CDR3 sequence holds 17 residues, the cysteine and phenylalanine included. Just the 51-base CDR3 DNA is kept, in frame starting at base 1. The intended sense of this specimen's time point label: cycle 4 day 1 (C4D1), after more than five weeks of nivolumab. Relapse after autologous stem cell transplantation had occurred in all trial patients, and cohorts A, B and C were distinguished by prior brentuximab vedotin exposure. A total of around 59 patients with relapsed/refractory classical Hodgkin lymphoma made up the trial cohort, and each patient's best overall response was complete response, partial response or progressive disease. Trial patients were treated with single-agent nivolumab in the multi-cohort phase II CheckMate 205 trial. Best overall response was determined by an independent review committee according to the 2007 International Working Group response criteria. Trial PBMCs were collected immediately before nivolumab initiation (C1D1) and during therapy at cycle 2 day 1 and cycle 4 day 1. Peripheral blood was collected in 8 mL Vacutainer Cell Preparation Tubes, from which PBMCs were isolated by centrifugation and then cryopreserved.

The investigation overall reported the following: A significant rise by C4D1 was seen in CD4+ but not CD8+ TCR diversity (p=0.0027 vs p=0.16), with the rise being most apparent in complete responders (p=0.02). Lower diversity was observed in patients in whom nivolumab was started less than 1 year after ASCT, and these patients were excluded from later analyses so that confounding by immune reconstitution would be avoided. The study was limited to a single clinical trial cohort, and causes of repertoire differences, possibly disease activity or prior therapy, remained undefined. Trial patients with a complete response had baseline diversity similar to that of newly diagnosed patients, while partial responders and progressors had significantly lower diversity. Baseline TCR diversity was reported to be lower in newly diagnosed patients than in healthy donors, and even lower in relapsed/refractory patients.

The sequence derives from a human donor with classical Hodgkin lymphoma. Sequences were derived from peripheral blood mononuclear cells (PBMCs), sampled before the fourth cycle of nivolumab. The sequence links TRBV12-5 to TRBJ2-2, with 14 central nucleotides matching TRBD2. In nucleotides, the sequence is TGTGCTAGTGGCCCGGGACTAGCGGGGGCGAACACCGGGGAGCTGTTTTTT. This gives the protein CASGPGLAGANTGELFF.